The clone carrying this T cell receptor (beta chain) was counted a single time. The CDR3 is made up of 14 amino acids. J gave up 0 bases and V 6 bases, and 4 bases lay outside the gene matches. CDR1 and CDR2 from the germline V gene are SNHLY and FYNNEI. The data were produced by immunoSEQ multiplex PCR, yet TCRdb's version contains in-frame clones alone and is incomplete. The table shows 500,000 to 550,000 clones, with 95% to 97% occurring only once. The sample is drawn from a study of shared clonotypes between healthy human individuals. The rearrangement uses TRBV2 and TRBJ2-5; TRBD1 aligns across 7 bases. The sequenced sample was naive CD4+ T cells sorted from blood. Subset defined: CD45RA+ positively selected. This receptor was identified in a woman aged 25-40 years in good health. DNA of the CDR3: TGTGCCAGCAGAGACAGGGTGTACCAAGAGACCCAGTACTTC. Its translation: CASRDRVYQETQYF.